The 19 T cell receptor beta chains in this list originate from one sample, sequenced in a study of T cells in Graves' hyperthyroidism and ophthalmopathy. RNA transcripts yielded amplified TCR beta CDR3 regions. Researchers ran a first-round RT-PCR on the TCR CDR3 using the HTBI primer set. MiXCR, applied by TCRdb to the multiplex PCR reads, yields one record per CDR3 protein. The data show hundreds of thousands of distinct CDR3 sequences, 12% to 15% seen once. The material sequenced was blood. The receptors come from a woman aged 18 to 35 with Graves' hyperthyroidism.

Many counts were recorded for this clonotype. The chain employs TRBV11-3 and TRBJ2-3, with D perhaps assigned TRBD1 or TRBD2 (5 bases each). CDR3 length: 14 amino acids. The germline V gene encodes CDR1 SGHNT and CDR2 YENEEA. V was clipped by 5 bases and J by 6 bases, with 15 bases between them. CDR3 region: CASSRDLNPDTQYF. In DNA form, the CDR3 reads TGTGCCAGCAGCCGGGACCTAAACCCCGATACGCAGTATTTT.

In DNA form, the CDR3 reads TGTGCCAGCAGTTTTCAGCCTGACAGGGTGTCCTACGAGCAGTACTTC. Translation: CASSFQPDRVSYEQYF. The V call is TRBV28, the J call TRBJ2-7; 7 bases fit TRBD1. The CDR3 extends over 16 amino acids. Per the germline V gene, CDR1 is MDHEN and CDR2 is SYDVKM. The junction had 9 bases not matched to a gene; V was cut back by 3 bases and J by 1 base.

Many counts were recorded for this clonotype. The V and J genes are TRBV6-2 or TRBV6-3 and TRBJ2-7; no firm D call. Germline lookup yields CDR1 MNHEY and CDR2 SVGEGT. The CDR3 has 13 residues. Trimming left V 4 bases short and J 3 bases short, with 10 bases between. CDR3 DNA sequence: TGTGCCAGCAGTTTTGGGCTTTACTACGAGCAGTACTTC. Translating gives CASSFGLYYEQYF.

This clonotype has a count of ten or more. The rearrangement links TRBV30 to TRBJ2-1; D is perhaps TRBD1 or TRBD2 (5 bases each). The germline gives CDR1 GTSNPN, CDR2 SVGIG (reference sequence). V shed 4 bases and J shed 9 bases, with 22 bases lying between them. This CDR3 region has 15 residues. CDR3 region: CAWNRGAVQRAEQFF. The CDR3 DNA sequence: TGTGCCTGGAATCGGGGCGCGGTGCAACGGGCTGAGCAGTTCTTC. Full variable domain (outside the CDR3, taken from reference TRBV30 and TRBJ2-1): SQTIHQWPATLVQPVGSPLSLECTVEGTSNPNLYWYRQAAGRGLQLLFYSVGIGQISSEVPQNLSASRPQDRQFILSSKKLLLSDSGFYLCAWNRGAVQRAEQFFGPGTRLTVL.

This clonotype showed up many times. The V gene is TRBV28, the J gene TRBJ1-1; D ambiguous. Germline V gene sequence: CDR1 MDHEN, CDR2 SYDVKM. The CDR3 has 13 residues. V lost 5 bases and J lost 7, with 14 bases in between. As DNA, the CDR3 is TGTGCCAGCAGTCAAAAGGCGGTACGTGAAGCTTTCTTT. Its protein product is CASSQKAVREAFF.

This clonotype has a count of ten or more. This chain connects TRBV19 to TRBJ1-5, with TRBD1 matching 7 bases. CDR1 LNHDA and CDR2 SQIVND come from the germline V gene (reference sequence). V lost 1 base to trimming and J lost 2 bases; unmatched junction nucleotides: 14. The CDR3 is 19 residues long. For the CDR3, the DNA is TGTGCCAGTAGTATAGCGGGCAGGGGGAGGGGGAGCGGCAATCAGCCCCAGCATTTT. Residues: CASSIAGRGRGSGNQPQHF.

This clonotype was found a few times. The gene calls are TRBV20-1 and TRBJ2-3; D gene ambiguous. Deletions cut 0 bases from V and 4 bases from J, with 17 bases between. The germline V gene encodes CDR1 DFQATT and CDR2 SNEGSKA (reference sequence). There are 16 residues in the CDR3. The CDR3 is CSARDGNRRPPDTQYF. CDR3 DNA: TGCAGTGCTAGAGATGGAAACAGACGTCCCCCAGATACGCAGTATTTT.

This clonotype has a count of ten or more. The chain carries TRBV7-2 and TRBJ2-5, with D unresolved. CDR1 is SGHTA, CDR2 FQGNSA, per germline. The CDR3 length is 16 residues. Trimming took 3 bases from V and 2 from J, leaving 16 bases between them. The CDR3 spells CASSLWPAYKQETQYF. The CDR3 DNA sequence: TGTGCCAGCAGCTTGTGGCCAGCGTATAAACAAGAGACCCAGTACTTC.

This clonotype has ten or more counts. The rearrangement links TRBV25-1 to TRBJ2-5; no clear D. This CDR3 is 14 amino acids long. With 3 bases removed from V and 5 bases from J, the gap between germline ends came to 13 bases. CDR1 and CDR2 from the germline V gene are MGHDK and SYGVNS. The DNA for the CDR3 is TGTGCCAGCAGTGACCCCAGTGGTACGGAGACCCAGTACTTC. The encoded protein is CASSDPSGTETQYF.

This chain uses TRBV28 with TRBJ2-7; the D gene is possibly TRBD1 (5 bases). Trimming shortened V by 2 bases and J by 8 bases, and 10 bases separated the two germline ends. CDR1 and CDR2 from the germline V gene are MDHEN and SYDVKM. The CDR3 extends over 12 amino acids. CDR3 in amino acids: CASSLLQGQQYF. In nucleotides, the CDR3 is TGTGCCAGCAGTTTACTCCAGGGCCAGCAGTACTTC.

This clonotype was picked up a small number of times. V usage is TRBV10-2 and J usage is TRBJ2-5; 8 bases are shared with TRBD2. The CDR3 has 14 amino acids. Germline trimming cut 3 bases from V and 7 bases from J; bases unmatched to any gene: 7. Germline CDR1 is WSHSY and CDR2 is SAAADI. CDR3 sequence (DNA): TGCGCCAGCAGTGATAGCGGGGCCACTGGGACCCAGTACTTC. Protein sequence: CASSDSGATGTQYF.

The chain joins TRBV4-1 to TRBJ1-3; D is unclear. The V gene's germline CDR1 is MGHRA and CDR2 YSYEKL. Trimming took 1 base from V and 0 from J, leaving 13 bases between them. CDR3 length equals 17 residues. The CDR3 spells CASSQGEAFSSGNTIYF. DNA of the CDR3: TGCGCCAGCAGCCAAGGGGAAGCGTTTAGCTCTGGAAACACCATATATTTT.

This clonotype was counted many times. The CDR3 sequence is CSARVWEGMDEQFF. CDR3 coding DNA: TGCAGTGCTAGAGTGTGGGAGGGGATGGATGAGCAGTTCTTC. The V and J genes are TRBV20-1 and TRBJ2-1; 7 bases line up with TRBD2. CDR1 is DFQATT and CDR2 is SNEGSKA in the germline V gene (reference sequence). Germline trimming cut 1 base from V and 8 bases from J; bases unmatched to any gene: 8. CDR3 length: 14 amino acids.

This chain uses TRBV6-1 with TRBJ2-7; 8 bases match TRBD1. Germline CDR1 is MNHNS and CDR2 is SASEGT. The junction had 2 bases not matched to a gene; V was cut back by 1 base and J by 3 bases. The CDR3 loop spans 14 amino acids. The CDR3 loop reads CASSEEGTGYEQYF. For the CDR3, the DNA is TGTGCCAGCAGTGAAGAGGGGACAGGCTACGAGCAGTACTTC.

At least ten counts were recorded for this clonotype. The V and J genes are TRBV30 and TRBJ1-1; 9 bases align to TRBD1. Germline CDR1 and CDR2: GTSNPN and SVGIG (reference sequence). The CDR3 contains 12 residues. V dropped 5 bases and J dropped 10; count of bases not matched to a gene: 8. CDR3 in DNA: TGTGCCTGGGCGATGGGACAGGGCTCAGCTTTCTTT. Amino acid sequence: CAWAMGQGSAFF. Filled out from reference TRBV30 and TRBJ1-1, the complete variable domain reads SQTIHQWPATLVQPVGSPLSLECTVEGTSNPNLYWYRQAAGRGLQLLFYSVGIGQISSEVPQNLSASRPQDRQFILSSKKLLLSDSGFYLCAWAMGQGSAFFGQGTRLTVV.

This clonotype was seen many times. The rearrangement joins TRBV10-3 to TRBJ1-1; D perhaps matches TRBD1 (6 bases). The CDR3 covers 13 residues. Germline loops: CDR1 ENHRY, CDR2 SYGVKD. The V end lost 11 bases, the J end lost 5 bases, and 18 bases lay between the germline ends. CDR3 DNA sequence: TGTGCCTCGGGGGGGACAAGGGGAACTGAAGCTTTCTTT. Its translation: CASGGTRGTEAFF.

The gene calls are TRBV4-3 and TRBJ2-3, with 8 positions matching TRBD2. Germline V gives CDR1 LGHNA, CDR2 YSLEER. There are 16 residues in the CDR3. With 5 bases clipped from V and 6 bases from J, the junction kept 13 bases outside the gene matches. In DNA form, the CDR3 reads TGCGCCAGCAGCACCTGGGGCGGGGGGCAGCTGGATACGCAGTATTTT. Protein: CASSTWGGGQLDTQYF.

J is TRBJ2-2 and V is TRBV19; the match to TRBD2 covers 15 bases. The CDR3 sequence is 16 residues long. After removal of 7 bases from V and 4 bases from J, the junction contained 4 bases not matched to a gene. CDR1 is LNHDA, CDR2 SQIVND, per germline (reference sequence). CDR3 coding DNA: TGTGCCAGTAACGGACTAGCGGGAGGGACCACCGGGGAGCTGTTTTTT. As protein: CASNGLAGGTTGELFF.

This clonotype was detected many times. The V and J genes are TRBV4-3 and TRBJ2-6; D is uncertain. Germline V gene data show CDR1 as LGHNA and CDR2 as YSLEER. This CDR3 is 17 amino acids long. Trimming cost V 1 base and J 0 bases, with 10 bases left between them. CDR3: CASSQAVRSSGANVLTF. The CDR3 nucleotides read TGCGCCAGCAGCCAAGCGGTCAGGAGCTCTGGGGCCAACGTCCTGACTTTC.